This note documents a single TCR beta chain sequence. Its target is unknown. The sample comes from a study of shared clonotypes between healthy human individuals. Study information: Three men and two women, aged 18 to 49, were donors.

Subsets obtained from CD4+ cells comprised CD45RA+ naive and CD45RA-negative memory cells. There are 16 residues in the CDR3. V lost 4 bases to trimming and J lost 6 bases, with 21 bases between them. Germline-derived CDR1 and CDR2 are MNHNS and SASEGT. Study conclusions and caveats: Among four donors, roughly 5% of naive CD4 clonotypes were found in common. The generation probabilities recorded for non-shared clonotypes fell below those of clonotypes shared by all four donors.

TCRdb's copy holds only in-frame clones and misses some; the assay was immunoSEQ multiplex PCR. The sample yields approximately 2.5 million clones, approximately 92% seen once. Sequencing used naive CD4+ T cells sorted from blood. The subset here: CD45RA+ positively selected. The chain recombines TRBV6-1 with TRBJ1-1; possibly TRBD1 for D (5 bases). The origin of this receptor is a young man in good health. In nucleotides, the CDR3 is TGTGCCAGCAGTGTTCTGAGTGGGCAGGGAGGGCCTGAAGCTTTCTTT. Translating it yields CASSVLSGQGGPEAFF.